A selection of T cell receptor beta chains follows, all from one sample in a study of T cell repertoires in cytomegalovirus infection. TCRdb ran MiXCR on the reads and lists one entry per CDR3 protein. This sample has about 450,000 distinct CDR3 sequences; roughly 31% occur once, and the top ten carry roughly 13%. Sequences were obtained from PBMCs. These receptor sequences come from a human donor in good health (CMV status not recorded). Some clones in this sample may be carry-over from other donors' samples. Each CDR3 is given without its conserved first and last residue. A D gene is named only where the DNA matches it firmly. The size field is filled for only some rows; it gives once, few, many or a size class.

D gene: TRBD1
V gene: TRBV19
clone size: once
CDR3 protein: ASNPDRGGNTIY

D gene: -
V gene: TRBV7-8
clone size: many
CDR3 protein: ASSLVLIVRRAPGNEQF

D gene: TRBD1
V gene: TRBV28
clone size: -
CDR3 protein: ASRPPGTAPYEQY

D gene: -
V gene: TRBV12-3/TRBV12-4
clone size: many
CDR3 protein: ASSLMAGLNSYEQY

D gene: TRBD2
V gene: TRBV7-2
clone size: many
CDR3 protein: ASSSTGGGIDTQY

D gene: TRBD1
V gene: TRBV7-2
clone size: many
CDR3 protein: ASSLAARAGGIYGYT

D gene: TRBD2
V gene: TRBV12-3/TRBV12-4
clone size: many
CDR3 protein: ASRQTSGGAFYSNIQY

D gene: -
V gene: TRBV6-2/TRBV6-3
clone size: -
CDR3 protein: ASSFYYNEQF

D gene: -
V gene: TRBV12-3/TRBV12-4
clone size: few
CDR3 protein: ASSPQGSNTVKLF

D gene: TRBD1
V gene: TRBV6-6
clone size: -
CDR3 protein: ASSGGQGGGYT

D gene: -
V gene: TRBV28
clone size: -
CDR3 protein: ATIRRVSGELF

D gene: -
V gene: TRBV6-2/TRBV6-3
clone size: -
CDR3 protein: ASALGRAHTGELF

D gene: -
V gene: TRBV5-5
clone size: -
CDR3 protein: ASSFMSTDTQY

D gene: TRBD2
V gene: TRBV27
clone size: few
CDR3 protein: ASNTGTSGGVTGELF

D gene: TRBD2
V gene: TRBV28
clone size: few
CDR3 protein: ASSLQASGGETQY

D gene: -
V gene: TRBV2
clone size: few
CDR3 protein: ASSQDSSSGNTIY

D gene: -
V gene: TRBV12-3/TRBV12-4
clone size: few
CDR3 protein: ASREFSINSPLH

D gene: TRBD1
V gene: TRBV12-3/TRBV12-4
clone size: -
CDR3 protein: ASLRDRGYEQY

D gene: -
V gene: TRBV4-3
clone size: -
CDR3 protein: ASSQRGDSQETQY

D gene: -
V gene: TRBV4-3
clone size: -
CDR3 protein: ASSQEGGRGIEKLF

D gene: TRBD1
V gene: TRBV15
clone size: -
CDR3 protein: ATSRGGSPGQGSNQPQH

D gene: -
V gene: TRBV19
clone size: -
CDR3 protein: ASSIAMNEQF

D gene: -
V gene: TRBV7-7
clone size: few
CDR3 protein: ASSTRQDNEQF

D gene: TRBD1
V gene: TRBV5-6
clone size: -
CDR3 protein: ASSGTGWTEAF

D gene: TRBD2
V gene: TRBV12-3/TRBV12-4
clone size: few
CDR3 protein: ASGLAGALRTDTQY

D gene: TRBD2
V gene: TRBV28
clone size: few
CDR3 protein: ASRATSGGRRGTQY

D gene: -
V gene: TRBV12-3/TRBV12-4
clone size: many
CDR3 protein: ASSLERPNQPQH

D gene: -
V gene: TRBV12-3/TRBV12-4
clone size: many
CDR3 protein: ASSLLPKRTQY

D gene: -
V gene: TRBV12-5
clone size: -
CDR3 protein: ASGLGLVDTEAF

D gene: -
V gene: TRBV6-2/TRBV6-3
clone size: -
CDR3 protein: ASSYDRVVDSEQY

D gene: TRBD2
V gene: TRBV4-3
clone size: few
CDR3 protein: ASSQDGASGQETQY

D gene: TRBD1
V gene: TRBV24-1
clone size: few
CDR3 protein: ATSETPGTGERGTEAF

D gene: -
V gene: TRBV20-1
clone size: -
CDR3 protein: SARGTGIETQY

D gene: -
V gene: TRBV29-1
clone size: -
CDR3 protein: SVRGTNEKLF

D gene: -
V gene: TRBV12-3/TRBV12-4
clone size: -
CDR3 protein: ASSLLPTRPPEQY

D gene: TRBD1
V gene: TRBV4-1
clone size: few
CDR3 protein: ASSLRDRDYGYT

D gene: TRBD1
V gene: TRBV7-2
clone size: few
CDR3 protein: ASSLTGTDEKLF

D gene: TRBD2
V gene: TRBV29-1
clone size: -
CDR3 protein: SVEQGSGGYNEQF

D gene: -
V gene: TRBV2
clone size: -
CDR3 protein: ASMQGYNSPLH

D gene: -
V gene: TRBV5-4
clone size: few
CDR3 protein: ASSLEGWGSSYNEQF

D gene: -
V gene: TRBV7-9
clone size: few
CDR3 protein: ASSGYGQPSSYEQY

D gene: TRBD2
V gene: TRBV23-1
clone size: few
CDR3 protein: ASSQTAGDSYEQY